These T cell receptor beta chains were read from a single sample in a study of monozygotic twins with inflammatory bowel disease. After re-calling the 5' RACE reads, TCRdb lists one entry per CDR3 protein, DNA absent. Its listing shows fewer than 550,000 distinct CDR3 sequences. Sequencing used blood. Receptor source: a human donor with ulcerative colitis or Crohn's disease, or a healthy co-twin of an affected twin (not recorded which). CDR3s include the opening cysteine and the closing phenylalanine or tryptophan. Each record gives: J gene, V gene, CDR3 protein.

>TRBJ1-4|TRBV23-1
CASKNPGQGGEKLFF
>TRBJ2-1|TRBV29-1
CSVRTSGSYEQFF
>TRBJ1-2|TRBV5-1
CASSPRQGINYGYTF
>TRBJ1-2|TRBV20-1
CSARDTRTGVNYGYTF
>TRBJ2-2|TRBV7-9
CASSPPEGIWVGELFF
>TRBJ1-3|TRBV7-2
CASSLARGASGNTIYF
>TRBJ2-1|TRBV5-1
CASSPTYGGGEQFF
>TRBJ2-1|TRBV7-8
CASSLLAGIENEQFF
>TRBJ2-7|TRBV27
CASSLRRDSYEQYF
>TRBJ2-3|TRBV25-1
CASSDDRAPTDTQYF
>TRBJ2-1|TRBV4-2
CASSQDPFGEQFF
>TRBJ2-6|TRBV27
CASSFFKGAQGANVLTF
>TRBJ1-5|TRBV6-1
CASSEYSSNQPQHF
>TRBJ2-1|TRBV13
CASSLGVVASEQFF
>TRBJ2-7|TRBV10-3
CATEGTSGSGSRYEQYF
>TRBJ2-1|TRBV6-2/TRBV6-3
CASSPIAGAGNEQFF
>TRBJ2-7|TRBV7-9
CASTIPGPSEHEQYF
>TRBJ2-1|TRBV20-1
CSASEGGGSYNEQFF
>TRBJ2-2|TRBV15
CATSRERVTGELFF
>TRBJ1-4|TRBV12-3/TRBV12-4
CASSLALTGEGEKLFF
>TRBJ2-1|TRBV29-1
CSVGRSRSYNEQFF
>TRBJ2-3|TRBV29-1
CSVRGRLRDTQYF
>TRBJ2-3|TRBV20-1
CSATGGPTDTQYF
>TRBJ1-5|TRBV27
CASSLIGNQPQHF
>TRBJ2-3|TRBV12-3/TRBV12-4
CASSEGWMQYF
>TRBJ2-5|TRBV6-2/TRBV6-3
CAIQVGKTYQETQYF
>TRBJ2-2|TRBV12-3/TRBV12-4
CASSFAGANTGELFF
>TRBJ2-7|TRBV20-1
CSARPRTGPYEQYF
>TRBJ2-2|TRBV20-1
CSVRGSNTGELFF
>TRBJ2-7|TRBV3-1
CASSQDRNRYEQYF
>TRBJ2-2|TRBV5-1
CASAPGGRELFF
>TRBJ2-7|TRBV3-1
CASSQDPRGSYEQYF
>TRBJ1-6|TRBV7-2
CASSLEQNNSPLHF
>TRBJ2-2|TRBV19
CASTSRVSGELFF
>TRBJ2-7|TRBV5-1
CASRFSDEQYF
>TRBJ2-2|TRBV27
CASSLVAGVAGELFF
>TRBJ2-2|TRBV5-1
CASSFGDIGTGELFF